The rows below give T cell receptor beta chains drawn from one sample of a study of tissue T cells after allogeneic stem cell transplantation. The table came from immunoSEQ multiplex PCR; TCRdb's copy has only in-frame clones and leaves some out. This table holds about 4,300 clones, around 63% found once. The material sequenced was duodenal tissue, taken at autopsy. All receptors come from a female patient aged 18 to 49 with steroid-refractory graft-versus-host disease after an allogeneic stem cell transplant. Some T cells here may be from the graft donor. Each CDR3 is given with its conserved first and last residue. D genes are given only for firm matches. For some rows the clone size is stated as once, few or many, or as a class when expanded; others skip it.

d_call: -
j_call: TRBJ2-1
clone_size: -
v_call: TRBV7-6
cdr3_nt: TGTGCCAGCAGCTCCGAACCGGGTACCTACAATGAGCAGTTCTTC
cdr3_aa: CASSSEPGTYNEQFF

d_call: -
j_call: TRBJ1-1
clone_size: -
v_call: TRBV15
cdr3_nt: TGTGCCACCAGCAGAGGCGTTTCCACTGAAGCTTTCTTT
cdr3_aa: CATSRGVSTEAFF

d_call: -
j_call: TRBJ2-6
clone_size: -
v_call: TRBV29-1
cdr3_nt: TGCAGCGTGGCAGGGTTCCCGAGGCTCCCTGGGGCCAACGTCCTGACTTTC
cdr3_aa: CSVAGFPRLPGANVLTF

d_call: TRBD2
j_call: TRBJ2-3
clone_size: once
v_call: TRBV5-6
cdr3_nt: TGTGCCAGCAGCTTGGCCGGAATAGCGGGCCTCACAGATACGCAGTATTTT
cdr3_aa: CASSLAGIAGLTDTQYF

d_call: -
j_call: TRBJ2-7
clone_size: -
v_call: TRBV9
cdr3_nt: TGTGCCACCAATAGAGGCTACGAGCAGTACTTC
cdr3_aa: CATNRGYEQYF

d_call: -
j_call: TRBJ1-5
clone_size: -
v_call: TRBV7-9
cdr3_nt: TGTGCCAGCAGCTTAGCAGGTTTTGGGCAGCCCCAGCATTTT
cdr3_aa: CASSLAGFGQPQHF

d_call: -
j_call: TRBJ2-2
clone_size: -
v_call: TRBV7-7
cdr3_nt: TGTGCTAGCAGCCCTTGGCGCGGGTCAGGCACCGGGGAGCTGTTTTTT
cdr3_aa: CASSPWRGSGTGELFF

d_call: -
j_call: TRBJ1-2
clone_size: medium-sized
v_call: TRBV12-3/TRBV12-4
cdr3_nt: TGTGCCAGCAGCCTCAGGGCCAACTATGGCTACACCTTC
cdr3_aa: CASSLRANYGYTF

d_call: TRBD1
j_call: TRBJ2-5
clone_size: -
v_call: TRBV7-8
cdr3_nt: TGTGCCAGCAGCACCCGGACAGGGAGGACCCAGTACTTC
cdr3_aa: CASSTRTGRTQYF

d_call: -
j_call: TRBJ2-3
clone_size: -
v_call: TRBV9
cdr3_nt: TGTGCCAGCAGCGCCGGAGGGGCAGATACGCAGTATTTT
cdr3_aa: CASSAGGADTQYF

d_call: TRBD1
j_call: TRBJ1-6
clone_size: large
v_call: TRBV7-9
cdr3_nt: TGTGCCAGCAGCCTAAGACAGGGGAGGAATTCACCCCTCCACTTT
cdr3_aa: CASSLRQGRNSPLHF

d_call: -
j_call: TRBJ1-1
clone_size: -
v_call: TRBV7-9
cdr3_nt: TGTGCCAGCCGCTCCGCGCGGGGGGGCGGAGGAGGGAGGACTGAAGCTTTCTTT
cdr3_aa: CASRSARGGGGGRTEAFF

d_call: -
j_call: TRBJ2-1
clone_size: -
v_call: TRBV7-9
cdr3_nt: TGTGCCAGCAGCCCCATGGGGGGAGACGAACCGTTCTTC
cdr3_aa: CASSPMGGDEPFF

d_call: -
j_call: TRBJ2-1
clone_size: few
v_call: TRBV19
cdr3_nt: TGTGCCAGCATGGAGGGCCGTTGGAACAATGAGCAGTTCTTC
cdr3_aa: CASMEGRWNNEQFF

d_call: TRBD1
j_call: TRBJ1-2
clone_size: few
v_call: TRBV7-8
cdr3_nt: TGTGCCAGCAGCTCGTACCGGGACAGGGTCTCTCTATTCTACGGCTACACCTTC
cdr3_aa: CASSSYRDRVSLFYGYTF

d_call: TRBD1
j_call: TRBJ1-6
clone_size: few
v_call: TRBV4-1
cdr3_nt: TGCGCCAGCAGCCAAAGGGGGCGGAGCTCCTATAATTCACCCCTCCACTTT
cdr3_aa: CASSQRGRSSYNSPLHF

d_call: -
j_call: TRBJ2-3
clone_size: -
v_call: TRBV25-1
cdr3_nt: TGTGCCAGCAGTTTAACCTGGGACTGGGGCACAGATACGCAGTATTTT
cdr3_aa: CASSLTWDWGTDTQYF

d_call: -
j_call: TRBJ2-3
clone_size: -
v_call: TRBV7-9
cdr3_nt: TGTGCCAGCAAATCCCTAGGGGGGGCGCCCCGAGATACGCAGTATTTT
cdr3_aa: CASKSLGGAPRDTQYF

d_call: -
j_call: TRBJ1-2
clone_size: -
v_call: TRBV5-1
cdr3_nt: TGCGCCAGCAGCTTGAGCTCCGTAGGCTATGGCTACACCTTC
cdr3_aa: CASSLSSVGYGYTF

d_call: TRBD2
j_call: TRBJ2-5
clone_size: few
v_call: TRBV27
cdr3_nt: TGTGCCAGCTGTGTGCAACGCGTGCGGGGGGGACCCGGGACCCAGTACTTC
cdr3_aa: CASCVQRVRGGPGTQYF

d_call: TRBD2
j_call: TRBJ2-1
clone_size: -
v_call: TRBV2
cdr3_nt: TGTGCCAGCAGTGACGCGGGACTAGCGGCCTACAATGAGCAGTTCTTC
cdr3_aa: CASSDAGLAAYNEQFF

d_call: TRBD2
j_call: TRBJ2-3
clone_size: -
v_call: TRBV4-1
cdr3_nt: TGCGCCAGCAGACTCGGACTAGCGGGGGGCGATACGCAGTATTTT
cdr3_aa: CASRLGLAGGDTQYF

d_call: TRBD2
j_call: TRBJ2-7
clone_size: -
v_call: TRBV6-4
cdr3_nt: TGTGCCAGCCATGTCCGGACTAGCGGATACGAGCAGTACTTC
cdr3_aa: CASHVRTSGYEQYF

d_call: TRBD1
j_call: TRBJ2-4
clone_size: -
v_call: TRBV4-1
cdr3_nt: TGCGCCAGCAGCCTAAGGGGGCGCGCCAAAAACATTCAGTACTTC
cdr3_aa: CASSLRGRAKNIQYF

d_call: -
j_call: TRBJ2-7
clone_size: few
v_call: TRBV27
cdr3_nt: TGTGCCAGCAGTTTCGGAAGAGGCGCCTACGAGCAGTACTTC
cdr3_aa: CASSFGRGAYEQYF

d_call: -
j_call: TRBJ1-1
clone_size: -
v_call: TRBV19
cdr3_nt: TGTGCCAGTATGAGGGTGAACACTGAAGCTTTCTTT
cdr3_aa: CASMRVNTEAFF

d_call: TRBD1
j_call: TRBJ1-2
clone_size: -
v_call: TRBV29-1
cdr3_nt: TGCAGCGTTGAGACAGGGGCAAGAGACTATGGCTACACCTTC
cdr3_aa: CSVETGARDYGYTF

d_call: TRBD1
j_call: TRBJ1-1
clone_size: -
v_call: TRBV28
cdr3_nt: TGTGCCAGCAGGCCCCGGGACAGGGTGGTTACTGAAGCTTTCTTT
cdr3_aa: CASRPRDRVVTEAFF

d_call: -
j_call: TRBJ2-7
clone_size: -
v_call: TRBV24-1
cdr3_nt: TGTGCCACCAGTGACCCAGCGGGTCCTAGCGAAGAGCAGTACTTC
cdr3_aa: CATSDPAGPSEEQYF

d_call: -
j_call: TRBJ2-7
clone_size: -
v_call: TRBV6-5
cdr3_nt: TGTGCCAGCAGTTACTCCCCAGTGGGGGGCTACGAGCAGTACTTC
cdr3_aa: CASSYSPVGGYEQYF

d_call: TRBD1
j_call: TRBJ1-2
clone_size: -
v_call: TRBV5-6
cdr3_nt: TGTGCCAGCAGCCCGACAGGGGATGGCTATGGCTACACCTTC
cdr3_aa: CASSPTGDGYGYTF

d_call: TRBD2
j_call: TRBJ2-7
clone_size: -
v_call: TRBV5-5
cdr3_nt: TGTGCCAGCAGCGTCGTCCATAGACTAGCACTTCGAGAGCAGTACTTC
cdr3_aa: CASSVVHRLALREQYF

d_call: -
j_call: TRBJ1-1
clone_size: -
v_call: TRBV25-1
cdr3_nt: TGTGCCAGCAGTCTAGGGAGGACTGAAGCTTTCTTT
cdr3_aa: CASSLGRTEAFF